These T cell receptor beta chains were read from a single sample in a study of OX40 agonist ivuxolimab in advanced cancers. The assay was immunoSEQ multiplex PCR, and TCRdb's table has in-frame clones only and misses some. The sample lists about 20,000 clones; approximately 84% were seen once. The sequences come from CD4+ or CD8+ T cells sorted from blood, collected in a trial of the OX40 agonist ivuxolimab. All receptors derive from an adult with an advanced solid tumor such as melanoma, head and neck, liver or kidney cancer. Each CDR3 is given with its conserved first and last residue. A D gene is named only where the DNA matches it firmly. Not all rows give a size; the values are once, few, many and, for expanded clones, a class.

J gene | V gene | D gene | clone size | CDR3 protein | CDR3 DNA
TRBJ2-1 | TRBV9 | TRBD1 | - | CASSWGTANEQFF | TGTGCCAGCAGTTGGGGGACAGCAAATGAGCAGTTCTTC
TRBJ2-5 | TRBV28 | - | few | CASTSPEGFQETQYF | TGTGCCAGCACCTCCCCCGAAGGGTTTCAAGAGACCCAGTACTTC
TRBJ1-2 | TRBV11-2 | - | - | CASSLDFSPAGGDGYTF | TGTGCCAGCAGCTTAGACTTCTCGCCGGCTGGGGGCGATGGCTACACCTTC
TRBJ2-2 | TRBV11-2 | TRBD1 | - | CASSETGQVFELFF | TGTGCCAGCAGCGAAACGGGACAGGTCTTTGAGCTGTTTTTT
TRBJ1-3 | TRBV7-9 | - | - | CASSLGGTLGNTIYF | TGTGCCAGCAGCTTAGGTGGGACACTCGGAAACACCATATATTTT
TRBJ2-1 | TRBV19 | TRBD2 | - | CASRKGRLAVEQFF | TGTGCCAGTAGAAAGGGGCGACTAGCTGTTGAGCAGTTCTTC
TRBJ2-3 | TRBV20-1 | - | once | CSARIEGTQYF | TGCAGTGCTAGGATCGAGGGTACGCAGTATTTT
TRBJ1-2 | TRBV7-9 | - | - | CASSEWVRQGGYTF | TGTGCCAGCAGCGAATGGGTTAGGCAGGGTGGCTACACCTTC
TRBJ2-7 | TRBV5-1 | - | once | CASSHRQLYSGDEQYF | TGCGCCAGCAGCCATCGACAGCTCTACTCAGGGGACGAGCAGTACTTC
TRBJ2-3 | TRBV4-1 | - | - | CASSQGRGDTQYF | TGCGCCAGCAGCCAAGGACGGGGGGATACGCAGTATTTT
TRBJ2-7 | TRBV18 | - | few | CASSQASTYEQYF | TGTGCCAGCTCACAGGCTAGTACCTACGAGCAGTACTTC
TRBJ1-3 | TRBV6-5 | TRBD1 | - | CASSYSTGGVGNTIYF | TGTGCCAGCAGTTACTCTACAGGGGGCGTCGGAAACACCATATATTTT
TRBJ2-7 | TRBV4-1 | TRBD1 | - | CASSPSTGTYEQYF | TGCGCCAGCAGCCCCTCGACAGGGACCTACGAGCAGTACTTC
TRBJ1-1 | TRBV7-3 | - | - | CASSLGGFAEAFF | TGTGCCAGCAGCTTAGGGGGGTTCGCTGAAGCTTTCTTT
TRBJ1-2 | TRBV9 | - | - | CASSALSRGAYHTF | TGTGCCAGCAGCGCACTTTCCCGGGGGGCTTATCACACCTTC
TRBJ2-3 | TRBV7-2 | TRBD2 | - | CASSSGGGAGDTQYF | TGTGCCAGCAGCTCGGGCGGGGGGGCTGGAGATACGCAGTATTTT
TRBJ2-7 | TRBV6-6 | TRBD2 | - | CASSYGREGYEQYF | TGTGCCAGCAGTTACGGACGGGAGGGCTACGAGCAGTACTTC
TRBJ1-2 | TRBV7-8 | TRBD1 | - | CASTPDRGDYTF | TGTGCCAGCACCCCTGACAGGGGCGACTACACCTTC
TRBJ2-1 | TRBV7-9 | TRBD2 | - | CASSLVTSGPGNEQFF | TGTGCCAGCAGCTTAGTAACTAGCGGACCAGGGAATGAGCAGTTCTTC
TRBJ1-2 | TRBV9 | - | - | CASERGGRGYTF | TGTGCCTCGGAGAGAGGGGGACGGGGCTACACCTTC
TRBJ1-1 | TRBV19 | - | - | CASNPTGNTEAFF | TGTGCCAGTAACCCCACAGGAAACACTGAAGCTTTCTTT
TRBJ2-7 | TRBV2 | - | - | CASSISYEQYF | TGTGCCAGCAGTATCTCCTACGAGCAGTACTTC
TRBJ2-2 | TRBV7-9 | - | - | CASSPPGAAGELFF | TGTGCCAGCAGCCCCCCCGGAGCGGCCGGGGAGCTGTTTTTT
TRBJ1-2 | TRBV30 | TRBD1 | few | CAWSPSGQGYGYTF | TGTGCCTGGAGTCCCTCGGGACAGGGCTATGGCTACACCTTC
TRBJ2-7 | TRBV27 | - | - | CASSLSKSYEQYF | TGTGCCAGCAGTTTATCGAAATCCTACGAGCAGTACTTC
TRBJ1-2 | TRBV6-6 | - | once | CASSSPYGYTF | TGTGCCAGCAGTTCCCCATATGGCTACACCTTC
TRBJ2-7 | TRBV10-3 | - | - | CAISEGQSYEQYF | TGTGCCATCAGTGAGGGACAGTCCTACGAGCAGTACTTC
TRBJ1-5 | TRBV28 | - | - | CASSWVQLVSNQPQHF | TGTGCCAGCAGTTGGGTCCAGCTAGTAAGCAATCAGCCCCAGCATTTT
TRBJ1-2 | TRBV6-1 | - | few | CASSSGTLANYGYTF | TGTGCCAGCAGTTCCGGGACGCTGGCTAACTATGGCTACACCTTC
TRBJ1-2 | TRBV27 | - | - | CASSLSGATPDGYTF | TGTGCCAGCAGTCTCTCCGGGGCCACCCCGGATGGCTACACCTTC
TRBJ2-7 | TRBV27 | - | - | CASSLYPSFDEQYF | TGTGCCAGCAGTTTATACCCCTCCTTCGACGAGCAGTACTTC